A selection of T cell receptor beta chains follows, all from one sample in a study of response to subunit inactivated influenza vaccine. TCRdb reprocessed the RT-PCR reads with MiXCR, giving one entry per CDR3 protein. The sample lists over 450,000 distinct CDR3 sequences; about an eighth were seen once. The sequencing used PBMCs from blood, collected 45 days after vaccination. The receptors here all came from a man over 45 who received an inactivated influenza vaccine. The CDR3 runs from the conserved cysteine through the conserved F or W. A D gene is named only where the DNA matches it firmly. Only some rows state a clone size, as once, few, many or a class for expanded clones.

D	size	J	V	CDR3	DNA
-	few	TRBJ2-3	TRBV7-3	CASSLVLGPPGTDTQYF	TGTGCCAGCAGCTTAGTATTGGGCCCCCCGGGCACAGATACGCAGTATTTT
-	few	TRBJ2-5	TRBV7-8	CASTTFNGPRTSQETQYF	TGTGCCAGCACAACATTCAATGGACCCAGGACAAGCCAAGAGACCCAGTACTTC
-	few	TRBJ1-2	TRBV20-1	CSAREQGGYGYTF	TGCAGTGCTAGAGAGCAGGGTGGCTATGGCTACACCTTC
-	-	TRBJ2-1	TRBV20-1	CSAPSSGPSSNEQFF	TGCAGTGCTCCTTCCTCCGGTCCCTCCTCGAATGAGCAGTTCTTC
TRBD1	many	TRBJ2-3	TRBV7-2	CASSLGLTGGTDTQYF	TGTGCCAGCAGCTTAGGGCTGACAGGGGGGACAGATACGCAGTATTTT
TRBD2	-	TRBJ2-3	TRBV7-9	CASRPRVAGVTTDTQYF	TGTGCCAGCAGGCCACGGGTAGCGGGAGTAACCACAGATACGCAGTATTTT
TRBD1	few	TRBJ2-4	TRBV6-1	CASSEARTGLAKNIQYF	TGTGCCAGCAGTGAAGCGAGGACAGGGCTAGCCAAAAACATTCAGTACTTC
TRBD1	few	TRBJ2-7	TRBV4-1	CASSPLEGARYEQYF	TGCGCCAGCAGCCCCCTCGAGGGGGCGCGGTACGAGCAGTACTTC
-	-	TRBJ2-3	TRBV9	CASSPSITRRSDTQYF	TGTGCCAGCAGCCCATCAATCACTAGGAGGTCAGATACGCAGTATTTT
-	few	TRBJ1-2	TRBV28	CATSGTLFSYGYTF	TGTGCCACCTCCGGGACACTCTTTTCCTATGGCTACACCTTC
TRBD1	few	TRBJ1-1	TRBV29-1	CSVDIQGLGAFF	TGCAGCGTTGACATACAGGGGTTGGGAGCTTTCTTT
TRBD1	few	TRBJ2-7	TRBV15	CATSRDRTGGSYEQYF	TGTGCCACCAGCAGAGATAGGACAGGGGGCTCCTACGAGCAGTACTTC
TRBD1	-	TRBJ1-1	TRBV5-5	CASSLATGGTTEAFF	TGTGCCAGCAGCTTGGCGACAGGGGGCACGACTGAAGCTTTCTTT
TRBD2	-	TRBJ2-7	TRBV20-1	CSARGTSVIYEQYF	TGCAGTGCTAGAGGGACTAGCGTAATCTACGAGCAGTACTTC
-	few	TRBJ2-5	TRBV7-8	CASSLVSVVETQYF	TGTGCCAGCAGCTTAGTTTCGGTGGTAGAGACCCAGTACTTC
TRBD1	few	TRBJ2-7	TRBV18	CASSPLEGQGEQYF	TGTGCCAGCTCACCACTCGAGGGACAGGGCGAGCAGTACTTC
-	many	TRBJ1-5	TRBV3-1	CASSQDPYGQPQHF	TGTGCCAGCAGCCAAGATCCCTATGGTCAGCCCCAGCATTTT
TRBD1	few	TRBJ2-1	TRBV20-1	CSAKGQRNEQFF	TGCAGTGCCAAGGGACAGCGCAATGAGCAGTTCTTC
-	-	TRBJ2-7	TRBV7-8	CASSISTGTYEQYF	TGTGCCAGCAGCATCTCGACTGGGACCTACGAGCAGTACTTC
-	many	TRBJ1-1	TRBV21-1	CASSKFNRTLNTEAFF	TGTGCCAGCAGCAAATTCAATCGGACATTGAACACTGAAGCTTTCTTT
TRBD2	-	TRBJ2-7	TRBV20-1	CSAKQAGGASYEQYF	TGCAGTGCCAAACAAGCGGGAGGCGCCTCCTACGAGCAGTACTTC
-	many	TRBJ2-1	TRBV29-1	CSVQLGSQGFDEQFF	TGCAGCGTCCAATTGGGCAGTCAGGGTTTCGATGAGCAGTTCTTC
TRBD2	-	TRBJ2-7	TRBV7-2	CASSLTSGTWASYEQYF	TGTGCCAGCAGCTTGACTAGCGGGACCTGGGCCTCCTACGAGCAGTACTTC
-	many	TRBJ2-1	TRBV29-1	CSVEYRDGNNEQFF	TGCAGCGTTGAGTACCGGGACGGGAACAATGAGCAGTTCTTC
TRBD1	-	TRBJ2-1	TRBV9	CASSPRRAGGRNEQFF	TGTGCCAGCAGCCCACGCCGGGCAGGGGGCCGGAATGAGCAGTTCTTC
-	few	TRBJ1-6	TRBV20-1	CSARRRGGSSPLHF	TGCAGTGCTCGCCGACGTGGGGGGAGTTCACCCCTCCACTTT
-	few	TRBJ1-3	TRBV12-3/TRBV12-4	CASSFQSSGNTIYF	TGTGCCAGCAGTTTCCAGAGCTCTGGAAACACCATATATTTT
TRBD2	-	TRBJ2-5	TRBV20-1	CSASAAGGPETQYF	TGCAGTGCTAGCGCAGCGGGGGGCCCCGAGACCCAGTACTTC
-	-	TRBJ2-5	TRBV20-1	CSLIIGVRGETQYF	TGCAGTCTGATTATCGGGGTCCGGGGAGAGACCCAGTACTTC
TRBD2	-	TRBJ2-3	TRBV7-9	CASRNSGTGDTQYF	TGTGCCAGCCGAAATAGCGGGACCGGGGATACGCAGTATTTT
TRBD2	few	TRBJ2-3	TRBV4-2	CASSQVSGASTSTDTQYF	TGTGCCAGCAGCCAAGTGAGCGGGGCCTCAACTAGCACAGATACGCAGTATTTT
-	-	TRBJ1-2	TRBV6-5	CASSYRSRGSYGYTF	TGTGCCAGCAGTTACCGGTCCCGAGGGTCCTATGGCTACACCTTC
TRBD1	-	TRBJ1-1	TRBV5-1	CASSLRVGTGAQNTEAFF	TGCGCCAGCAGCTTGAGGGTTGGGACAGGGGCGCAGAACACTGAAGCTTTCTTT
-	-	TRBJ2-5	TRBV11-2	CASSSPRAAAGTQYF	TGTGCCAGCAGCTCCCCTCGCGCGGCGGCGGGGACCCAGTACTTC
TRBD1	-	TRBJ1-1	TRBV7-6	CASSFQTGVRSEAFF	TGTGCCAGCAGCTTCCAGACAGGGGTTCGCTCTGAAGCTTTCTTT
TRBD2	-	TRBJ2-7	TRBV3-1	CALCVGTSGVSRGEQYF	TGTGCCCTCTGTGTGGGGACTAGCGGGGTATCTCGGGGCGAGCAGTACTTC
-	-	TRBJ2-2	TRBV6-7	CASSYPDLKHTQASNAGELFF	TGTGCCAGCAGTTACCCTGATCTGAAACACACACAAGCCTCCAACGCCGGGGAGCTGTTTTTT
-	-	TRBJ2-5	TRBV10-3	CAISASGQETQYF	TGTGCCATCAGTGCGAGCGGGCAAGAGACCCAGTACTTC
-	-	TRBJ2-7	TRBV4-1	CASSPRVTTTSYEQYF	TGCGCCAGCAGCCCTAGGGTGACTACCACCTCCTACGAGCAGTACTTC
TRBD2	-	TRBJ2-5	TRBV7-2	CASAGGAETQYF	TGTGCCAGCGCGGGGGGGGCAGAGACCCAGTACTTC
TRBD2	-	TRBJ2-3	TRBV28	CASLSLAGTDTQYF	TGTGCCAGCCTTAGTCTAGCGGGCACAGATACGCAGTATTTT
TRBD1	many	TRBJ1-5	TRBV20-1	CSATEQGMGQPQHF	TGCAGTGCCACAGAACAGGGGATGGGCCAGCCCCAGCATTTT
TRBD2	few	TRBJ2-2	TRBV6-5	CASSTTSRGLAGGPNTGELFF	TGTGCCAGCAGCACCACTTCTAGAGGACTAGCGGGAGGACCGAACACCGGGGAGCTGTTTTTT
-	few	TRBJ1-4	TRBV20-1	CSVSTPGGEKLFF	TGCAGTGTTTCGACACCCGGGGGCGAAAAACTGTTTTTT
-	-	TRBJ1-4	TRBV25-1	CASGSQGWEKLFF	TGTGCCAGCGGATCACAGGGTTGGGAAAAACTGTTTTTT
-	-	TRBJ2-5	TRBV4-2	CASSQEVQGETQYF	TGTGCCAGCAGCCAAGAAGTACAGGGAGAGACCCAGTACTTC
-	many	TRBJ2-7	TRBV7-2	CASSRIRDVTYEQYF	TGTGCCAGCAGCCGTATCCGGGACGTCACCTACGAGCAGTACTTC
-	few	TRBJ2-2	TRBV20-1	CSAAHSGLHTGELFF	TGCAGTGCCGCCCATTCGGGTTTGCACACCGGGGAGCTGTTTTTT
-	few	TRBJ2-3	TRBV18	CASSPPAKATDTQYF	TGTGCCAGCTCACCACCGGCTAAGGCCACAGATACGCAGTATTTT
TRBD1	few	TRBJ1-2	TRBV18	CASSTGDRHQLNYGYTF	TGTGCCAGCTCCACCGGGGACAGACACCAGCTGAACTATGGCTACACCTTC
TRBD1	few	TRBJ1-1	TRBV3-1	CASSQEQTGRGAFF	TGTGCCAGCAGCCAAGAGCAGACAGGGAGGGGAGCTTTCTTT
TRBD2	few	TRBJ2-3	TRBV29-1	CSVVEREGLTQYF	TGCAGCGTTGTGGAGCGGGAGGGCCTGACGCAGTATTTT
TRBD1	many	TRBJ1-4	TRBV10-3	CASRGSANEKLFF	TGTGCCTCCAGGGGGTCCGCTAATGAAAAACTGTTTTTT
-	-	TRBJ1-4	TRBV9	CASSPEGTGSSEKLFF	TGTGCCAGCAGCCCCGAGGGTACAGGCTCTTCTGAAAAACTGTTTTTT
TRBD1	-	TRBJ2-1	TRBV6-1	CASRVGQGAFNEQFF	TGTGCCAGCAGAGTTGGACAGGGGGCCTTCAATGAGCAGTTCTTC